This T cell receptor (beta chain) was profiled in a study of control samples from healthy donors and cancer patients. Unmatched junction bases numbered 7, after V lost 0 bases and J lost 10 bases. The germline gives CDR1 LGHNA, CDR2 YNFKEQ. The CDR3 is 15 residues long. Repertoires were generated with immunoSEQ multiplex PCR, while TCRdb's copy carries only in-frame clones and drops some. The top ten hold around a tenth of the sample, which has 70,000 to 85,000 clones, about 79% seen once. The receptor was isolated from a man aged 60-69 years with head and neck cancer. The gene calls are TRBV4-2 and TRBJ2-1; 9 bases line up with TRBD2. The sequenced material came from PBMCs. In nucleotides, the CDR3 is TGTGCCAGCAGCCAAGATAAAGGGACTAGCACAGAGCAGTTCTTC. Its protein is CASSQDKGTSTEQFF.